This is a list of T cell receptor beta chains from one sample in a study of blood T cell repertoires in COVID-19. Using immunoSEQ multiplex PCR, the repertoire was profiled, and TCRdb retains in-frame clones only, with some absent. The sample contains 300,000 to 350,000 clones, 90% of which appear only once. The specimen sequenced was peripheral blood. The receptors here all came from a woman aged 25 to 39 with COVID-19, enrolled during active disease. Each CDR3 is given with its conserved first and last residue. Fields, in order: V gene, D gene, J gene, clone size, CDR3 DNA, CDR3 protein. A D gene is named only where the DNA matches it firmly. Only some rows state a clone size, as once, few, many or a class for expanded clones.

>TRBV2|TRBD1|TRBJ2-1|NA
TGTGCCAGCAGTATGGACAGGCACAATGAGCAGTTCTTC
CASSMDRHNEQFF
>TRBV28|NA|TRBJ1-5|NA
TGTGCCAGCAGTCGGGGTCAGCCCCAGCATTTT
CASSRGQPQHF
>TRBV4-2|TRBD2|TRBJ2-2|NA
TGTGCCAGCAGCCAAAATAGCGGGAGTTCGTCCGGGGAGCTGTTTTTT
CASSQNSGSSSGELFF
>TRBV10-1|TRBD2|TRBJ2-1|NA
TGCGCCAGCAGTGAGTCTGGATTAGCGGGAGTAACCTACAATGAGCAGTTCTTC
CASSESGLAGVTYNEQFF
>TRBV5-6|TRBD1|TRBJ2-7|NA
TGTGCCAGCAGCGGAGGGGACAGGGGCTACGAGCAGTACTTC
CASSGGDRGYEQYF
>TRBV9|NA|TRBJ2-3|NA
TGTGCCAGCAGCCGTGGCGGGACAGATACGCAGTATTTT
CASSRGGTDTQYF
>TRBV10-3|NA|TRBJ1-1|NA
TGTGCCATCAGGGGACACTCCGGTTCTGAAGCTTTCTTT
CAIRGHSGSEAFF
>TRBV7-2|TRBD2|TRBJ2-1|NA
TGTGCCAGCAGCTTAGGGACTAGCGCCTACAATGAGCAGTTCTTC
CASSLGTSAYNEQFF
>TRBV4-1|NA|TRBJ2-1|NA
TGCGCCAGCAGTCCCTTTTGGTCGACTGGCTCCTACAATGAGCAGTTCTTC
CASSPFWSTGSYNEQFF
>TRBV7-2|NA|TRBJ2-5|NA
TGTGCCAGCAGCTTACGAGTCTCCCAAACCCAGTACTTC
CASSLRVSQTQYF
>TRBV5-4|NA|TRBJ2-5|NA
TGTGCCAGCAGCCTAACAGGGTCAGAGACCCAGTACTTC
CASSLTGSETQYF
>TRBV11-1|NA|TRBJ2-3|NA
TGTGCCAGCAGCTTGGGGACTGATACGCAGTATTTT
CASSLGTDTQYF
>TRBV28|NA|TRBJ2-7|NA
TGTGCCAGCAGTTCGGAGGACGGATCCTACGAGCAGTACTTC
CASSSEDGSYEQYF
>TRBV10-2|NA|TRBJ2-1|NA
TGCGCCAGCAGTGAGTCGATTGTCCCGGGTCCTTACAATGAGCAGTTCTTC
CASSESIVPGPYNEQFF
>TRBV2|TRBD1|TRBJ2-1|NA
TGTGCCAGCATCTCTCGGACAGGGGAGCAGTTCTTC
CASISRTGEQFF
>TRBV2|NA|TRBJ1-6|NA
TGTGCCAGCAGTCCTGAGGGTTCCGGAAACGATTCACCCCTCCACTTT
CASSPEGSGNDSPLHF
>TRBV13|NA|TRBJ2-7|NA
TGTGCCAGCAGCTTCGTAACGGCGGCCTACGAGCAGTACTTC
CASSFVTAAYEQYF
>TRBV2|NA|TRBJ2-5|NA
TGTGCCAGCAGACCAGACTCGCGGGGAGAGACCCAGTACTTC
CASRPDSRGETQYF
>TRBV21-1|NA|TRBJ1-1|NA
TGTGCCAGCAGCTCCCCTGTGGGGGGTGGGGAAGCTTTCTTT
CASSSPVGGGEAFF
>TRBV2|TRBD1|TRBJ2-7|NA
TGTGCCAGCAGTGCCCCGGGACAGGGCTACGAGCAGTACTTC
CASSAPGQGYEQYF
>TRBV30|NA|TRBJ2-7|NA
TGTGCCTGGAGTCGACTACGGATGGACGAGCAGTACTTC
CAWSRLRMDEQYF
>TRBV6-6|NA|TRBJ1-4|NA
TGTGCCAGCAGTCGAGCCTCGGGAGCCAACCCCGAAAAACTGTTTTTT
CASSRASGANPEKLFF
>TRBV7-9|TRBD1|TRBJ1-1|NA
TGTGCCAGCAGCCCGGGACAGTGGAACACTGAAGCTTTCTTT
CASSPGQWNTEAFF
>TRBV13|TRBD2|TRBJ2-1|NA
TGTGCCAGCAGCTTAGTTCCGGGAGGGGACAATGAGCAGTTCTTC
CASSLVPGGDNEQFF
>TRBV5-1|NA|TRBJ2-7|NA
TGCGCCAGCCGTCAACTGTCCGGTACGAGGGCCTACGAGCAGTACTTC
CASRQLSGTRAYEQYF
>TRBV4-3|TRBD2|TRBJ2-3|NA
TGCGCCAGCAGCCTCGGACTAGCTACGAGCACAGATACGCAGTATTTT
CASSLGLATSTDTQYF
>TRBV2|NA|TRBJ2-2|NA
TGTGCCAGCAGTGAACCTCGGACAGCGAACACCGGGGAGCTGTTTTTT
CASSEPRTANTGELFF
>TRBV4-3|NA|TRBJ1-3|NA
TGCGCCAGCAGCCAAGGCGGCATTTCTGGAAACACCATATATTTT
CASSQGGISGNTIYF
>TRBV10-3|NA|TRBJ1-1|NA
TGTGCCATCAGGGGACTCTCGTGGACGGCTGAAGCTTTCTTT
CAIRGLSWTAEAFF
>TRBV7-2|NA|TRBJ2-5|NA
TGTGCCAGCAGCTTAGTTAGCGGTCGGATTGAAGAGACCCAGTACTTC
CASSLVSGRIEETQYF
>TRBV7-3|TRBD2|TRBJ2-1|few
TGTGCCAGCAGCTTAGTGGCGGGAGGGCCGGATGAGCAGTTCTTC
CASSLVAGGPDEQFF
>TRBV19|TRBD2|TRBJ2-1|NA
TGTGCCAGTAACTTAGCGGGAAGCTCCTACAATGAGCAGTTCTTC
CASNLAGSSYNEQFF
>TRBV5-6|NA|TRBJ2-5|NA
TGTGCCAGCAGCCAGCGGCGGATCCAAGAGACCCAGTACTTC
CASSQRRIQETQYF
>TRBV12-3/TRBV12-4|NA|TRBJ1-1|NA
TGTGCCAGCACCCTTTACACTGAAGCTTTCTTT
CASTLYTEAFF
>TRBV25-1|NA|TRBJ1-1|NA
TGTGCCAGCAGTGAAGGACAGAGTGAAGCTTTCTTT
CASSEGQSEAFF
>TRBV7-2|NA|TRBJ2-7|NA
TGTGCCAGCAGCTTAGCAACAGGGATTAACTACGAGCAGTACTTC
CASSLATGINYEQYF
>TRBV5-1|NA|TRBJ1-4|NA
TGCGCCAGCAGCCGCGGGGCGGGGGAAAAACTGTTTTTT
CASSRGAGEKLFF
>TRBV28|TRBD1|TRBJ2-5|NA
TGTGCCAGCAGTTCCGGGACAGGGATAGAGACCCAGTACTTC
CASSSGTGIETQYF
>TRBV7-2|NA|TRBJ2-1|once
TGTGCCAGCAGCCCTTATAATGAGCAGTTCTTC
CASSPYNEQFF
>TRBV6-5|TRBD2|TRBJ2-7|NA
TGTGCCAGCCCGGCGGGGCGGGAGGTTCGCGAGCAGTACTTC
CASPAGREVREQYF
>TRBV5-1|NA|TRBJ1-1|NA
TGCGCCAGCAGTTGGCGGGACCTGGGCACTGAAGCTTTCTTT
CASSWRDLGTEAFF
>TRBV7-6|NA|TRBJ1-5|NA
TGTGCCAGCAGCCACCGGGGAATCCCTAGCAATCAGCCCCAGCATTTT
CASSHRGIPSNQPQHF
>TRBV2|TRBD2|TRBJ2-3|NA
TGTGCCAGCAGCTCCGGTTGGGGACTAGCGGGCAGGGAGACAGATACGCAGTATTTT
CASSSGWGLAGRETDTQYF
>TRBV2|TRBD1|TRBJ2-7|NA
TGTGCCAGCAGTACCGGGACAGGGGGAGGGGAGCAGTACTTC
CASSTGTGGGEQYF
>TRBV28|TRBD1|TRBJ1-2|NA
TGTGCCAGCAGTTTATGGGGGACAGCCAGCTATGGCTACACCTTC
CASSLWGTASYGYTF